The subject of this entry is one T cell receptor (beta chain). Its antigen remains undetermined. Nothing much larger sits one base from this clone, and base qualities are not available. Receptor amplification or capture employed the immunoSEQ multiplex PCR assay. In TCRdb, the immuneACCESS table is reduced to in-frame sequences with V and J assigned. These tables do not hold every clone; where another copy was compared, an unresolved V gene accounts for under half, and the others remain unexplained. Across this sample there are about 100,000 clones, with roughly nine tenths seen only once. The ten largest make up more than 15% of the sample. After removal of 4 bases from V and 7 bases from J, the junction retains 4 bases not matched to a gene. CDR1 and CDR2 are drawn from the germline V gene: SGDLS, YYNGEE. The CDR3 spans 14 residues, from the cysteine through the phenylalanine. Only the CDR3 DNA is retained, 42 bases long and in frame from the first base.

These data belong to a study of control samples from healthy donors and cancer patients (dated by TCRdb to the early 2020s). The V and J genes are TRBV9 and TRBJ1-6, with 8 bases matching TRBD1. The receptor's source is a woman between 45 and 60 years old in good health. The source material was blood. The DNA is as follows: TGTGCCAGCAGCCAGGGGGCGAACAATTCACCCCTCCACTTT. The encoded protein is CASSQGANNSPLHF.